Shown below are 14 T cell receptor beta chains from a single sample sequenced in a study of CXCR3-negative and CXCR3-positive naive CD8 T cells. The authors prepared UMI-labeled TRB cDNA libraries by 5' RACE. From the 5' RACE reads, TCRdb lists one entry per CDR3 protein and no DNA. The sample includes approximately 83,000 distinct CDR3 sequences. Specimen: naive CXCR3- CD8+ T cells from blood. Subset specified: CD45RO-CCR7+CD27+CD95- naive CD8+ T cells lacking CXCR3 (TNR3-). These receptors were taken from a human donor in good health. Some clones in this sample may be carry-over from other donors' samples.

The chain carries TRBV12-3 or TRBV12-4 and TRBJ2-5; the D call from TCRdb, TRBD1, cannot be confirmed without DNA. The CDR3 loop spans 14 amino acids. The chain's CDR3 is CASSLQNRGETQYF.

The gene calls are TRBV7-9 and TRBJ2-3. CDR3 length equals 11 residues. Germline CDR1 is SEHNR and CDR2 is FQNEAQ (reference sequence). CDR3 in amino acids: CASSYPDTQYF.

The chain joins TRBV5-1 to TRBJ2-2; TCRdb's D call, TRBD2, is unchecked because there is no DNA. This CDR3 comprises 17 residues. Germline CDR1 SGHRS, CDR2 YFSETQ. Here the CDR3 reads CASSLVGGSGDTGELFF.

V and J are TRBV12-3 or TRBV12-4 and TRBJ2-1; TCRdb outputs TRBD1, but without DNA this stays unchecked. The CDR3 is 15 residues long. The CDR3 here is CASLPGQGIYNEQFF.

This rearrangement joins TRBV21-1 to TRBJ2-7. TRBV21-1 is given as a pseudogene. The CDR3 runs 12 residues. The CDR3 sequence is CASSNQAYEQYF.

The chain links TRBV12-3 or TRBV12-4 to TRBJ2-1; TCRdb selects TRBD1, and the lack of DNA leaves this call unchecked. The CDR3 runs to 19 residues. CDR3 sequence: CASSRFHDFSGGPQDEQFF.

The chain combines TRBV6-4 with TRBJ1-1. Germline V gene lookup returns CDR1 MRHNA and CDR2 SNTAGT. The CDR3 has 16 amino acids. CDR3: CASSEAAGDSPTEAFF.

The V call is TRBV19, the J call TRBJ1-5; TCRdb indicates TRBD1, and absent DNA this call remains unverified. The germline V gene has CDR1 LNHDA and CDR2 SQIVND (reference sequence). The CDR3 has 15 residues. The CDR3 region is CASGASGTGNQPQHF.

V usage is TRBV6-2 or TRBV6-3 and J usage is TRBJ2-1; the TCRdb call, TRBD2, lacks DNA for checking. Germline V gene sequence: CDR1 MNHEY, CDR2 SVGEGT. CDR3 length: 14 residues. The CDR3 loop reads CASSSGGVYNEQFF.

This chain links TRBV5-1 with TRBJ2-3; with no DNA, the TCRdb D assignment of TRBD1 cannot be verified. This CDR3 comprises 16 residues. CDR1 and CDR2 from the germline V gene are SGHRS and YFSETQ. The CDR3 protein is CASSSNQGANTDTQYF. The whole variable domain, filled in from reference TRBV5-1 and TRBJ2-3, reads KAGVTQTPRYLIKTRGQQVTLSCSPISGHRSVSWYQQTPGQGLQFLFEYFSETQRNKGNFPGRFSGRQFSNSRSEMNVSTLELGDSALYLCASSSNQGANTDTQYFGPGTRLTVL.

This rearrangement joins TRBV7-2 to TRBJ2-1; TCRdb names TRBD1, which stays unverified in the absence of DNA. CDR3 length equals 14 residues. Germline V gene data show CDR1 as SGHTA and CDR2 as FQGNSA. The chain's CDR3 is CASSLAPLTDEQFF.

V is TRBV12-3 or TRBV12-4 and J is TRBJ2-5; TCRdb's D gene call, TRBD1, goes unchecked for lack of DNA. This CDR3 is built from 15 residues. The CDR3 loop reads CASREAGTDKETQYF.

The J gene is TRBJ2-3, the V gene TRBV12-3 or TRBV12-4; TCRdb returns TRBD2, unconfirmable since there is no DNA. This CDR3 contains 16 residues. This chain's CDR3 is CASSLPPTGFTDTQYF.

This rearrangement joins TRBV7-9 to TRBJ1-1. There are 14 residues in the CDR3. Looked up from germline, CDR1 is SEHNR and CDR2 is FQNEAQ (reference sequence). CDR3 sequence reads: CASSFLGQYTEAFF.